The clone carrying this T cell receptor beta chain occurred a few times. These data come from a study of T-cell memory formation after mild COVID-19. About the study: Clustering of TCRs was largely donor specific.

Each CDR3 protein is one row after TCRdb ran MiXCR on the 5' RACE reads. The data contain approximately 300,000 distinct CDR3 sequences, roughly a fifth of them singletons. The sequencing sample was made of PBMCs or a T cell subset sorted from them (not recorded which). The sequence derives from a man between 18 and 35 years old who had mild COVID-19 (a few samples of this study predate the infection). Cell type and time point are not known.

CDR3 sequence (DNA): TGTGCCAGCAGTCCCCTCCAGGGGCTTCACAATGAGCAGTTCTTC. It codes for CASSPLQGLHNEQFF. The chain carries TRBV12-3 or TRBV12-4 and TRBJ2-1; D possibly corresponds to TRBD1 (6 bases). Trimming removed 5 bases at V and 5 bases at J, with 16 bases between. The CDR3 totals 15 residues.